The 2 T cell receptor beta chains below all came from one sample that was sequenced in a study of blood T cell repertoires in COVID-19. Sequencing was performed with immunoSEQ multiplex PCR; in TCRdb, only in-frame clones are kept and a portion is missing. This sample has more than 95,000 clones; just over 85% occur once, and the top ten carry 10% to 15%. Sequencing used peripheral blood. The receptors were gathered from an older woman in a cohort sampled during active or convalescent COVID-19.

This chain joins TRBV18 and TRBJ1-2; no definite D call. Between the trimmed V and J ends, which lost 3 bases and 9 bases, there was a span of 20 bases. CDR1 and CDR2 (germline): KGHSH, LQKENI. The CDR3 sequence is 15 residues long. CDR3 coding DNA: TGTGCCAGCTCACCCCCCGCGTGGGCAGGAGGAAGCTACACCTTC. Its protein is CASSPPAWAGGSYTF.

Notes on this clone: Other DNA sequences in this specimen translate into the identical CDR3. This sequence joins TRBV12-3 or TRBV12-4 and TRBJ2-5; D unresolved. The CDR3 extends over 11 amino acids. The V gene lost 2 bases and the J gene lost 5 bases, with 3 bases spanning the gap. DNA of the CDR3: TGTGCCAGCAGTTTACAGGAGACCCAGTACTTC. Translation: CASSLQETQYF.